This TCR beta chain was sequenced in a study of Ad26.COV2.S vaccination and SARS-CoV-2 variants (dated by TCRdb to the early 2020s). Regarding the research as a whole: Donors in the vaccine arm were drawn from COV1001, a phase I-IIa trial of Ad26.COV2.S in healthy adults that was multicentre, randomized, double-blind and placebo-controlled. Ad26.COV2.S was given intramuscularly at 5x10^10 or 1x10^11 viral particles, as a single shot or as two shots 56 days apart. TCRbeta repertoire sequencing was used to assess the specificity and breadth of SARS-CoV-2-reactive T cell receptors after Ad26.COV2.S vaccination. A total of 32 samples were included in the TCR-sequenced set, comprising around 19 Ad26.COV2.S vaccine recipients, 5 placebo recipients and 8 SARS-CoV-2 convalescent individuals. Trial participants were randomized into five groups of five: low-dose or high-dose Ad26.COV2.S given once or twice, or placebo on both occasions. Investigators remained blinded to trial group allocation during experiments and outcome assessment. Results and caveats for the whole study, not just this receptor: After vaccination, spike-specific CD8+ and CD4+ T cell responses were reported to show substantial breadth. Comparable non-spike TCR breadth was observed between vaccine and placebo recipients, consistent with only spike being contained in the vaccine. Ad26.COV2.S recipients had higher spike-specific TCR breadth than placebo recipients (P = 0.0014). It was noted by the authors that total T cell responses may have been underestimated by the TCR breadth and depth analyses. The study was not powered to compare responses between vaccine doses or regimens.

Sample treatment or condition, as interpreted from the label and publication: 15 to 20 received Ad26.COV2.S at low or high dose, single or two shots; about 5 received placebo; per-sample allocation not given. For vaccine and placebo recipients, the sequenced repertoires came from samples collected on day 63 after the first injection. In Cohort 1b, some 25 adults aged 18-55 years were enrolled at a single site in Boston, USA, between 29 July and 7 August 2020. Ad26.COV2.S was a replication-incompetent adenovirus type 26 vector that expressed a prefusion-stabilized SARS-CoV-2 spike protein derived from the original Wuhan strain. With regard to this clone: The antigen it recognizes is unknown. No base qualities exist here, and no much larger clone lies one base off it.

TCRbeta CDR3 regions were sequenced with the immunoSEQ Assay. After extraction, genomic DNA underwent amplification by bias-controlled multiplex PCR, followed by high-throughput sequencing. As for the authors' bioinformatics: To quantify the absolute abundance of each unique TCRbeta CDR3 region, sequences were collapsed and filtered. Usable DNA was measured by amplifying reference genes present in all nucleated cells, and TCRbeta template counts were normalized to that usable DNA to estimate T cell fraction. Repertoire TCRs were annotated as SARS-CoV-2-specific when V gene, CDR3 amino acid sequence and J gene were exactly matched to a known reactive TCR set. The reference SARS-CoV-2 TCR set was obtained from MIRA and was filtered for enrichment in COVID-19-positive ImmuneCODE repertoires, whereby public or cross-reactive TCRs were removed. Using the MIRA antigens, annotated TCRs were further analysed by specific ORF or by position within an ORF. Depth was the summed frequency of annotated unique rearrangements, while breadth was defined as annotated unique rearrangements over total unique productive rearrangements. Two-sided Wilcoxon rank-sum tests were applied when comparing TCR breadth between groups. This immuneACCESS table, as held by TCRdb, lists in-frame sequences with V and J called but not all clones. Of the missing ones, under half trace to an unresolved V gene in checked studies; the others have no known cause. V and J calls and clone size are as listed in that table; D and trimming were resolved from the DNA. The sample contains roughly 500,000 clones, roughly nine tenths of them found a single time. The ten largest clones add up to roughly 2.5% of the sample.

Spanning cysteine to phenylalanine, the CDR3 consists of 13 amino acids. The retained sequence is limited to the CDR3, 39 bases, with the frame set at the first base. V was cut back by 3 bases and J by 2 bases, leaving a gap of 7 bases between them. The CDR1 and CDR2 encoded by the germline V gene are SGHNT and YENEEA. The sequencing used peripheral blood, collected in a trial of Ad26.COV2.S vaccine versus placebo. The sequence links TRBV11-3 to TRBJ2-5, and TRBD2 may be the D gene, going by 6 matching bases. This receptor was obtained from a person between 18 and 59 years old who received the Ad26.COV2.S COVID-19 vaccine or a placebo. The bases are TGTGCCAGCAGCTTCCGGGGGCAAGAGACCCAGTACTTC. It is translated as CASSFRGQETQYF.